The rows below give T cell receptor beta chains drawn from one sample of a study of T cell changes during pregnancy in multiple sclerosis. Clones were read by immunoSEQ multiplex PCR, and TCRdb kept only the in-frame ones, dropping some. Here the sample spans 50,000 to 65,000 clones, 80% to 95% being singletons. This material consisted of CD8+ T cells from peripheral blood mononuclear cells, taken in the second trimester of pregnancy. These receptors were collected from a female donor with multiple sclerosis, enrolled in a pregnancy study. The CDR3 runs from the conserved cysteine through the conserved F or W. D genes are given only for firm matches. The size field is filled for only some rows; it gives once, few, many or a size class.

TRBV4-1	NA	14	TRBJ2-5	NA	TGCGCCAGCAGCCAACCTGGCGGCCAAGAGACCCAGTACTTC	CASSQPGGQETQYF
TRBV11-1	TRBD1	15	TRBJ2-5	NA	TGTGCCAGCAGCTTAGCGACAGGGGGCGAAGAGACCCAGTACTTC	CASSLATGGEETQYF
TRBV13	NA	15	TRBJ1-2	NA	TGTGCCAGCAGCTTGGGCCGGGATACCAACTATGGCTACACCTTC	CASSLGRDTNYGYTF
TRBV6-4	TRBD1	14	TRBJ1-2	NA	TGTGCCAGCAGTGTGGGGGGGGACAGGGTCGGCTACACCTTC	CASSVGGDRVGYTF
TRBV28	TRBD1	20	TRBJ2-7	NA	TGTGCCAGCAGCCTAACTCCCCGGGACAGCCTTCGCCCCTCCTCCTACGAGCAGTACTTC	CASSLTPRDSLRPSSYEQYF
TRBV2	NA	13	TRBJ2-7	NA	TGTGCCAGCAACACAGGAGTGACCTACGAGCAGTACTTC	CASNTGVTYEQYF
TRBV30	TRBD2	16	TRBJ2-3	NA	TGTGCCTGGAGTGAGCGCCTAGCGGGAGCGAGAGATACGCAGTATTTT	CAWSERLAGARDTQYF
TRBV19	NA	15	TRBJ2-3	NA	TGTGCCACCAGTAGGACGGGAAGGTGGGCAGATACGCAGTATTTT	CATSRTGRWADTQYF
TRBV27	NA	13	TRBJ2-7	NA	TGTGCCAGCAGTCCGACAGGATCCTACGAGCAGTACTTC	CASSPTGSYEQYF
TRBV4-2	TRBD2	17	TRBJ2-5	NA	TGTGCCAGCAGCCAAGACGCTAGCGGATTCCTGGAAGAGACCCAGTACTTC	CASSQDASGFLEETQYF
TRBV29-1	TRBD2	16	TRBJ2-1	NA	TGCAGCGTCCCCAGGGTAGCGGGAGTCTCCTACAATGAGCAGTTCTTC	CSVPRVAGVSYNEQFF
TRBV5-4	NA	14	TRBJ2-1	NA	TGTGCCAGCAGCTTGACGCGGGGATACAATGAGCAGTTCTTC	CASSLTRGYNEQFF
TRBV27	TRBD2	15	TRBJ2-1	NA	TGTGCCAGCAGTTTAATAGCGGGAGGAAGCAATGAGCAGTTCTTC	CASSLIAGGSNEQFF
TRBV2	TRBD1	11	TRBJ2-1	NA	TGTGCCAGCAAAATAGGGGGCGAGCAGTTCTTC	CASKIGGEQFF
TRBV29-1	TRBD1	13	TRBJ2-5	NA	TGCAGTCTACCGGGACAGGGTCGGGAGACCCAGTACTTC	CSLPGQGRETQYF
TRBV6-1	TRBD1	13	TRBJ1-4	once	TGTGCCAGCCTGGGACAGGGACATGAAAAACTGTTTTTT	CASLGQGHEKLFF
TRBV2	TRBD2	13	TRBJ2-7	NA	TGTGCCAGCATAAATACGGGGGGTACCGAGCAGTACTTC	CASINTGGTEQYF
TRBV16	TRBD1	19	TRBJ1-5	NA	TGTGCCAGCAGCCAGGAGGTTAGGGGGCCTGAATATAGCAATCAGCCCCAGCATTTT	CASSQEVRGPEYSNQPQHF
TRBV6-5	TRBD1	15	TRBJ1-2	NA	TGTGCCAGCAGCCTGGGGACAGGGGGCTTTTATGGCTACACCTTC	CASSLGTGGFYGYTF
TRBV5-6	TRBD2	17	TRBJ2-3	NA	TGTGCCAGCAGCTTGGAGGGTGGGGGGGGGATCACAGATACGCAGTATTTT	CASSLEGGGGITDTQYF
TRBV9	TRBD2	15	TRBJ2-3	NA	TGTGCCAGCAGCCAAAGCGGGAGGAGGGCAGATACGCAGTATTTT	CASSQSGRRADTQYF
TRBV19	NA	14	TRBJ1-1	NA	TGTGCCAGTAGTTGGGGGGGACCGAACACTGAAGCTTTCTTT	CASSWGGPNTEAFF
TRBV11-2	TRBD1	14	TRBJ1-2	NA	TGTGCCAGCAGCTCCGGACAGGGGGTTTATGGCTACACCTTC	CASSSGQGVYGYTF
TRBV29-1	NA	11	TRBJ1-2	once	TGCAGCGTTGAAGCCAGTTATGGCTACACCTTC	CSVEASYGYTF
TRBV29-1	NA	15	TRBJ1-2	NA	TGCAGCGTTGATGGCCCACAAATACAAAACTATGGCTACACCTTC	CSVDGPQIQNYGYTF
TRBV7-9	TRBD2	16	TRBJ2-1	NA	TGTGCCAGCAGCCCGGGAGCGGGATCTCCCCACAATGAGCAGTTCTTC	CASSPGAGSPHNEQFF
TRBV5-1	TRBD2	16	TRBJ2-1	NA	TGCGCCAGCAGCTTGGAAGGCGGGAGCTCCTACAATGAGCAGTTCTTC	CASSLEGGSSYNEQFF
TRBV25-1	NA	14	TRBJ1-1	NA	TGTGCCAGCAGTGTGACAGGTACGGGCACTGAAGCTTTCTTT	CASSVTGTGTEAFF
TRBV28	NA	14	TRBJ1-3	NA	TGTGCCAGCAGTTTAGGAGGCTCTGGAAACACCATATATTTT	CASSLGGSGNTIYF
TRBV5-1	NA	15	TRBJ2-4	NA	TGCGCCACCCGTAGTCCCCCTCAAGCCAAAAACATTCAGTACTTC	CATRSPPQAKNIQYF
TRBV28	TRBD2	19	TRBJ2-6	NA	TGTGCCAGCAGTTTATTGCTAGCGGGAGCCCGCTCTGGGGCCAACGTCCTGACTTTC	CASSLLLAGARSGANVLTF
TRBV5-1	TRBD1	15	TRBJ2-1	NA	TGCGCCAGCAGCTTAAGGGACAGTTCCTACAATGAGCAGTTCTTC	CASSLRDSSYNEQFF
TRBV30	TRBD2	13	TRBJ2-1	NA	TGTGCCTGGAGTGAGGGTGCGGGAGATGAGCAGTTCTTC	CAWSEGAGDEQFF
TRBV7-9	TRBD2	19	TRBJ2-2	NA	TGTGCCAGCAGCTTTTTAGCGGGAGGACCCGAACACCCCGCCGGGGAGCTGTTTTTT	CASSFLAGGPEHPAGELFF
TRBV6-4	NA	15	TRBJ2-3	NA	TGTGCCAGCAGTGATCGGGCTAGCCTCACAGATACGCAGTATTTT	CASSDRASLTDTQYF